This T cell receptor beta chain was captured by sequencing in a study of cytomegalovirus exposure and HLA in healthy donors. General study results and limits: Reported findings show TCR beta sequences accurately forecast HLA-A and HLA-B alleles in most subjects. Previous analysis showed most TCR beta V segments were productive about 87% or about 30% of the time.

This PCR relied on a set of 60 Vbeta primers and 13 Jbeta primers. The assay was immunoSEQ multiplex PCR, and TCRdb's table has in-frame clones only and misses some. This sample carries just over 150,000 clones, roughly 84% of them seen once, and the ten largest clones take roughly 6.7%. The CDR3 covers 19 residues. The junction had 10 bases not matched to a gene; V was cut back by 5 bases and J by 0 bases. The germline CDR1 and CDR2 sequences are LNHDA and SQIVND (reference sequence). This clone was detected only once. Its matching antigen is unknown. This sequence was found in a man aged 45-65 years in good health and CMV-seropositive. The chain recombines TRBV19 with TRBJ2-6, with 10 bases matching TRBD2. The sample consisted of PBMCs. CDR3: CASSPRLAGTSSGANVLTF. The CDR3 DNA sequence: TGTGCCAGTAGTCCCCGACTAGCGGGCACTAGCTCTGGGGCCAACGTCCTGACTTTC.